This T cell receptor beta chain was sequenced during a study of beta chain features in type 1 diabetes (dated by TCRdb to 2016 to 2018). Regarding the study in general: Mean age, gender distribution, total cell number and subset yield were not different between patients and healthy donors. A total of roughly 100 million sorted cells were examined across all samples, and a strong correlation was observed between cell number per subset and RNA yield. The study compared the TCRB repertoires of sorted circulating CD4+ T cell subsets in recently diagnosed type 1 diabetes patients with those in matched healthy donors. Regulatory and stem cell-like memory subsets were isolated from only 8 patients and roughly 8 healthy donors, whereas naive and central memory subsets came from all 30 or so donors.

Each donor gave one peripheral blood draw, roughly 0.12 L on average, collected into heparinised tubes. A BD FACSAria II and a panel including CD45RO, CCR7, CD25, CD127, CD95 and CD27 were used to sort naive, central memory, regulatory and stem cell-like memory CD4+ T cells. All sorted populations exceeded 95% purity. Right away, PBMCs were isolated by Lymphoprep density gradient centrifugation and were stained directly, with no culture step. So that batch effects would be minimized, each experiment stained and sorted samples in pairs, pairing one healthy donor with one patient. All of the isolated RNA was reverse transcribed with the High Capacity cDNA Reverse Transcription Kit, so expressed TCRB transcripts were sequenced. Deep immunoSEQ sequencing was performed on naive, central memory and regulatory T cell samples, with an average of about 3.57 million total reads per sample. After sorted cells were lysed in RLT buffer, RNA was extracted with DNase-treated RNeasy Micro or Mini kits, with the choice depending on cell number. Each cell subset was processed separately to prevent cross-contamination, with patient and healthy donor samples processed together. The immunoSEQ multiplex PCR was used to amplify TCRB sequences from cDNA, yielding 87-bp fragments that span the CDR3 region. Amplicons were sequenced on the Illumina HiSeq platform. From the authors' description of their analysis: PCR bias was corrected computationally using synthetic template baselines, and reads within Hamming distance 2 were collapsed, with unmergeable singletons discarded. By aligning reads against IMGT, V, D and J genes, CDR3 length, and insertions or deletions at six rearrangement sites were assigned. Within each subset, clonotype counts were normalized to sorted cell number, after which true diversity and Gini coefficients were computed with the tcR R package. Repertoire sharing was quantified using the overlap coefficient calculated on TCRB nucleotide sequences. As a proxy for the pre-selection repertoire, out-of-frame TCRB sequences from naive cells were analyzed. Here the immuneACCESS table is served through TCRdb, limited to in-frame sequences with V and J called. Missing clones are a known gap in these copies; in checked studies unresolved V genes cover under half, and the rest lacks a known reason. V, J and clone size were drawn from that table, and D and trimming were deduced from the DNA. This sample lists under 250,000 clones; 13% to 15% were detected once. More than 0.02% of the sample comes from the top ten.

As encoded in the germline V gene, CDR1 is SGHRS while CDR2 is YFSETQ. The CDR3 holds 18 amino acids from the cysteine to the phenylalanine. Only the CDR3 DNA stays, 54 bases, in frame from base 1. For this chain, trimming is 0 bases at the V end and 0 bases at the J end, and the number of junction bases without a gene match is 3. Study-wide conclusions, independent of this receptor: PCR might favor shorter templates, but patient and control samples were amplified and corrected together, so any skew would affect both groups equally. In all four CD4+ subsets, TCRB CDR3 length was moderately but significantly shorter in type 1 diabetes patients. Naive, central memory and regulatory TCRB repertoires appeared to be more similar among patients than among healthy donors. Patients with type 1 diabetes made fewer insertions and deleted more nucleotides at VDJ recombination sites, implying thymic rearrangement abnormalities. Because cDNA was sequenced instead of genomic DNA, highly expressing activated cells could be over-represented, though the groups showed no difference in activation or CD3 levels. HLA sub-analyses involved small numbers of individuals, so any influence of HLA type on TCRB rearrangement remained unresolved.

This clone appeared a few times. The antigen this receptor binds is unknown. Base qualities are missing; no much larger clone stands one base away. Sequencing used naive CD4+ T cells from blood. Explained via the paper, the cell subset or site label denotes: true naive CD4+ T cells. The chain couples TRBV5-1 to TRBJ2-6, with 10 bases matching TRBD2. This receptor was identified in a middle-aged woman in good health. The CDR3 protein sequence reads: CASSLAQRGGSGANVLTF. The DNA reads TGCGCCAGCAGCTTGGCTCAGCGGGGGGGCTCTGGGGCCAACGTCCTGACTTTC.